The entry below describes one TCR beta chain. During the collection period, no donor immune events like infections were recorded. These data belong to a study of identifying expanded T cells in peripheral blood. Method: immunoSEQ multiplex PCR; TCRdb's copy keeps in-frame clones and lacks some. The sample includes about 89,000 clones, about 86% of them seen just once. The CDR3 is 16 amino acids. Trimming at V came to 0 bases and at J to 8 bases, leaving 10 bases not matched to a gene. The germline gives CDR1 SGHNT, CDR2 YYREEE (reference sequence). Specimen: blood. V and J are TRBV5-4 and TRBJ1-4; 7 bases agree with TRBD1. This receptor was obtained from a person aged 18 to 69 in good health. CDR3 DNA: TGTGCCAGCAGCTTGGACCCAGGGGGAATAGGAGAAAAACTGTTTTTT. The encoded protein is CASSLDPGGIGEKLFF.